This T cell receptor beta chain is from a study of brain T cells in children with intractable seizures. Assay used: immunoSEQ multiplex PCR; TCRdb lists only in-frame clones, some missing. Altogether 35,000 to 50,000 clones are present, more than 80% being singletons, with the ten largest covering approximately 6.8%. This CDR3 spans 11 amino acids. V lost 2 bases to trimming and J lost 13 bases, with 7 bases between them. This clone was observed a few times. The input for sequencing was peripheral blood, taken at surgery. The sequence came from a girl aged 2 to 10 with tuberous sclerosis and intractable seizures. The J gene is TRBJ1-6, the V gene TRBV5-7; D is unclear. TRBV5-7 is treated as an ORF (open reading frame) with a function not yet certain. CDR3 nucleotides: TGTGCCAGCAGCTTCCCCTATCCCCTCCACTTT. Residues: CASSFPYPLHF.